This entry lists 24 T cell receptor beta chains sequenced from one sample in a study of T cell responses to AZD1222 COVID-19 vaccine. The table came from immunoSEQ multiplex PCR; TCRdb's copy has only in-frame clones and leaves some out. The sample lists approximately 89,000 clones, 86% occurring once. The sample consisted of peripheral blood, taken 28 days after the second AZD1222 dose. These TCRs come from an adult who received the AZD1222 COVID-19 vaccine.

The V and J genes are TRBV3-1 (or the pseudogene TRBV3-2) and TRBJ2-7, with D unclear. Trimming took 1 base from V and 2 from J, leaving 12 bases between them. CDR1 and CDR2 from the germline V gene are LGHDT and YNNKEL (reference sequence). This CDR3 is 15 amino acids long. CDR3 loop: CASSQVAHHTYEQYF. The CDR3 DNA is TGTGCCAGCAGCCAAGTTGCTCATCATACCTACGAGCAGTACTTC.

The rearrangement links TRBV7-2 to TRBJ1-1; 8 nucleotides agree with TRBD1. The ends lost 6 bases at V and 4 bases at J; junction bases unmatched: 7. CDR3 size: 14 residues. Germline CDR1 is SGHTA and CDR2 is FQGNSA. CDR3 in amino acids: CASRPQGAGTEAFF. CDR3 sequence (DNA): TGTGCCAGCAGGCCTCAGGGGGCGGGCACTGAAGCTTTCTTT. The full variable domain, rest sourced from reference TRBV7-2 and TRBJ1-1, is GAGVSQSPSNKVTEKGKDVELRCDPISGHTALYWYRQSLGQGLEFLIYFQGNSAPDKSGLPSDRFSAERTGGSVSTLTIQRTQQEDSAVYLCASRPQGAGTEAFFGQGTRLTVV.

CDR3 residues: CASSIGEGHGYTF. In DNA, the CDR3 is TGTGCCAGTAGTATAGGGGAGGGCCATGGCTACACCTTC. V and J are TRBV19 and TRBJ1-2; no clear D. Per germline, CDR1 LNHDA and CDR2 SQIVND (reference sequence). V dropped 1 base and J dropped 6 bases, with 9 bases sitting between them. CDR3 length: 13 residues.

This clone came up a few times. CDR3 protein: CASSEIGGPLYEQYF. The CDR3 DNA is TGTGCCAGCAGTGAAATCGGGGGACCCCTTTACGAGCAGTACTTC. This chain uses TRBV6-1 with TRBJ2-7; possibly TRBD2 for D (6 bases). The length of the CDR3 is 15 residues. Trimming removed 2 bases at V and 4 bases at J, with 15 bases between. The germline V gene has CDR1 MNHNS and CDR2 SASEGT.

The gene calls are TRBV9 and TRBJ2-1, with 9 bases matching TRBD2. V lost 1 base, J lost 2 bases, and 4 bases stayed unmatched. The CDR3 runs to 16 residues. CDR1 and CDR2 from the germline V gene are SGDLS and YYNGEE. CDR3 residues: CASSVSSGDPYNEQFF. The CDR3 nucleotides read TGTGCCAGCAGCGTATCTAGCGGGGACCCCTACAATGAGCAGTTCTTC.

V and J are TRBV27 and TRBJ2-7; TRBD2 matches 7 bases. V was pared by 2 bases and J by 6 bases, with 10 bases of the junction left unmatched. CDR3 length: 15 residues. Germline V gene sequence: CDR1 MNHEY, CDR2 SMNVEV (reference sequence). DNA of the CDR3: TGTGCCAGCAGTTTAGTTCACGGGGGGACTACCGAGCAGTACTTC. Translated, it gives CASSLVHGGTTEQYF.

In DNA, the CDR3 is TGTGCCAGCCGGCGGGGGGCGGTAGAGTCTGAAGCTTTCTTT. Its translation is CASRRGAVESEAFF. This chain connects TRBV6-5 to TRBJ1-1, with a weak D call TRBD1 (6 bases). This CDR3 contains 14 residues. Germline V gene lookup returns CDR1 MNHEY and CDR2 SVGAGI. V dropped 8 bases and J dropped 6 bases, with 19 bases sitting between them.

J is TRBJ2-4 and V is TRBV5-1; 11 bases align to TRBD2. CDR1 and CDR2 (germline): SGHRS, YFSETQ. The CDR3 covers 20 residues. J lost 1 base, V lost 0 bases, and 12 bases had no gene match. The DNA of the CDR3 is TGCGCCAGCAGCTTGGGGGCTAGCGGGGGGCCAAGCCTCGCCAAAAACATTCAGTACTTC. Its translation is CASSLGASGGPSLAKNIQYF. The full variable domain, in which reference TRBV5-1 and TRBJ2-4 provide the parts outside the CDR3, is KAGVTQTPRYLIKTRGQQVTLSCSPISGHRSVSWYQQTPGQGLQFLFEYFSETQRNKGNFPGRFSGRQFSNSRSEMNVSTLELGDSALYLCASSLGASGGPSLAKNIQYFGAGTRLSVL.

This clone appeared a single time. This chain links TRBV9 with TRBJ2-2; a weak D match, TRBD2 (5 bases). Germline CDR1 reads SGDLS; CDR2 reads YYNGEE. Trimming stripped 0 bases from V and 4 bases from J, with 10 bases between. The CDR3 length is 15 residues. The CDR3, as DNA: TGTGCCAGCAGCGTAGGTGGGAGCGGCACCGGGGAGCTGTTTTTT. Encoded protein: CASSVGGSGTGELFF.

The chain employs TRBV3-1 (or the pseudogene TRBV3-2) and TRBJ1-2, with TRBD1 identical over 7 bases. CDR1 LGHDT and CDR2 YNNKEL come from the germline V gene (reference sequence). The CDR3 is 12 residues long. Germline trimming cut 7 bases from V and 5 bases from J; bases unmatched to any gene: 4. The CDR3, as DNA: TGTGCCAGCAAGGGGACAGCTTATGGCTACACCTTC. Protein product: CASKGTAYGYTF.

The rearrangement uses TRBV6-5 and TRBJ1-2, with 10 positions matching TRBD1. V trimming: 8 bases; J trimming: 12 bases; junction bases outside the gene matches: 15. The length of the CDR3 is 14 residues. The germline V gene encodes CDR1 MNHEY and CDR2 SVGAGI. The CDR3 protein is CASLPGTGVGGNTF. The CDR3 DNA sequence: TGTGCCAGCCTCCCCGGGACAGGGGTAGGGGGAAACACCTTC.

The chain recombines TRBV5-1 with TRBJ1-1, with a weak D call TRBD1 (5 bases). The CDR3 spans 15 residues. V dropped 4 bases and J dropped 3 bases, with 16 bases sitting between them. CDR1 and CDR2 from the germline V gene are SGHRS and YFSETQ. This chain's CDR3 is CASSPLVGLDTEAFF. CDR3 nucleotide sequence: TGCGCCAGCAGCCCACTTGTGGGGCTGGACACTGAAGCTTTCTTT.

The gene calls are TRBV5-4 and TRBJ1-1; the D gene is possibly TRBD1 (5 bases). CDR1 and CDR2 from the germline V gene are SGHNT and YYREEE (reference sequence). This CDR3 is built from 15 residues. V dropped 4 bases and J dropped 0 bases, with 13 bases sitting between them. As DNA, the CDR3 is TGTGCCAGCAGCGGGGGTGGTACCATGAACACTGAAGCTTTCTTT. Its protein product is CASSGGGTMNTEAFF.

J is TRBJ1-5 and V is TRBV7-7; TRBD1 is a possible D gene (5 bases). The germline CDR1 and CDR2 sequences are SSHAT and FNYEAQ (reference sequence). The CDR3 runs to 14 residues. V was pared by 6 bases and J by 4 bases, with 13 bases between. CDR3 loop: CASSFMGGNQPQHF. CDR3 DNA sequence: TGTGCCAGCAGTTTTATGGGGGGTAATCAGCCCCAGCATTTT.

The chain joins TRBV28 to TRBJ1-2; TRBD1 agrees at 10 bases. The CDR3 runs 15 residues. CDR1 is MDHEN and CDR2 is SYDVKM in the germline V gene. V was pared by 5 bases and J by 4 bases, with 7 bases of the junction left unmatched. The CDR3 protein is CASSRGTGEGYGYTF. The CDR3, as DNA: TGTGCCAGCAGTCGGGGGACAGGGGAAGGCTATGGCTACACCTTC.

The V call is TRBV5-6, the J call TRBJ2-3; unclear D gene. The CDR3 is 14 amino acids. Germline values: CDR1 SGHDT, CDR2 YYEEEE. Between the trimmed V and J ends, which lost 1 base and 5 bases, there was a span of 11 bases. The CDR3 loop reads CASSLQHSVDTQYF. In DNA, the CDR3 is TGTGCCAGCAGCTTGCAGCACAGCGTAGATACGCAGTATTTT.

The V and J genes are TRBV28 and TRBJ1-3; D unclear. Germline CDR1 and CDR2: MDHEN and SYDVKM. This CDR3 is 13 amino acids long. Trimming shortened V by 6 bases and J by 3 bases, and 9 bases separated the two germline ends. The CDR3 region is CASSPWRGNTIYF. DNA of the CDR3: TGTGCCAGCAGCCCCTGGCGTGGAAACACCATATATTTT.

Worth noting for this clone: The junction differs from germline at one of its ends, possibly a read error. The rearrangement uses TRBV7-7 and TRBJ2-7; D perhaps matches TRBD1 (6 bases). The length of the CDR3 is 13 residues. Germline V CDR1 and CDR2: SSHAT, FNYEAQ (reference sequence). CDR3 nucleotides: TGTGCTAGCAGCTCACAGGGCAGCTACGAGCAGTACTTC. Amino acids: CASSSQGSYEQYF.

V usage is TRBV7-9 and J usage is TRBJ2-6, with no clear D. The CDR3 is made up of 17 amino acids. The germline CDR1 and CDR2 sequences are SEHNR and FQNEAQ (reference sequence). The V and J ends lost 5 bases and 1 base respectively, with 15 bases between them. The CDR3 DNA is TGTGCCAGCAGCCCCGGACGGGCGATATCTGGGGCCAACGTCCTGACTTTC. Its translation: CASSPGRAISGANVLTF. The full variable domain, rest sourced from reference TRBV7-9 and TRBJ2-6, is DTGVSQNPRHKITKRGQNVTFRCDPISEHNRLYWYRQTLGQGPEFLTYFQNEAQLEKSRLLSDRFSAERPKGSFSTLEIQRTEQGDSAMYLCASSPGRAISGANVLTFGAGSRLTVL.

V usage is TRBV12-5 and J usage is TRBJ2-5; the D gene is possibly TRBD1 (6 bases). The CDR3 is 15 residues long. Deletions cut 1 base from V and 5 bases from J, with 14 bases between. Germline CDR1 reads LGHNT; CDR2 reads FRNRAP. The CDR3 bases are TGTGCTAGTGGTTTGGATCAGGGGTTCGGGGAGACCCAGTACTTC. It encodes CASGLDQGFGETQYF.

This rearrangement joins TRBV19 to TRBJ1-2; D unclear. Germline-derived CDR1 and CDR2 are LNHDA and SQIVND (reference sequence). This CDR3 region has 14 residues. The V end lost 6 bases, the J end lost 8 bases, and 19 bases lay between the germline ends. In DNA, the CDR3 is TGTGCCAGTAGCAAGCTTGGGCCGGTTGCGGGCTACACCTTC. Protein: CASSKLGPVAGYTF.

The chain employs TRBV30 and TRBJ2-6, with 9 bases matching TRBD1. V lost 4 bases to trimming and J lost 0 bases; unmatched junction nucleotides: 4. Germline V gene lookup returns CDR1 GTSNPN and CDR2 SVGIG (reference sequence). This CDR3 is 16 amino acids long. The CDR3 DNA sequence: TGTGCCTGGAAGACAGGGGGAGGCTCTGGGGCCAACGTCCTGACTTTC. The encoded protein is CAWKTGGGSGANVLTF.

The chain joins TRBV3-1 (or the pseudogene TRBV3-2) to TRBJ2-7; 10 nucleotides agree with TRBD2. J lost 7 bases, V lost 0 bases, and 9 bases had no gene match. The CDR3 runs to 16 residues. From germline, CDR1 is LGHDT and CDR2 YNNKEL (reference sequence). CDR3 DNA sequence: TGTGCCAGCAGCCAAGATGCGGCTAGCGGGAGAGGAGAGCAGTACTTC. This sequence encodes CASSQDAASGRGEQYF.

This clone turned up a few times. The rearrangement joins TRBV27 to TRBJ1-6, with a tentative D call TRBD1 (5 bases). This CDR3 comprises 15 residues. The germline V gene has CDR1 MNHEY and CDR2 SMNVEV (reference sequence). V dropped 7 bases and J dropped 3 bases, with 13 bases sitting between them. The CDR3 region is CASITQGVYNSPLHF. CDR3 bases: TGTGCCAGCATCACTCAGGGAGTCTATAATTCACCCCTCCACTTT.